This T cell receptor beta chain was identified during a study of CD4 T cells in relation to SARS-CoV-2 and coronaviruses. The unexposed donors gave CD4+ T cells in 2011-2018, prior to COVID-19. CD4+ T cells were isolated from the cells after 10 days of culture. With respect to this clone: Its antigen is still unknown.

Study-level points and caveats: Each donor contributed either pre-pandemic or post-infection samples, not both.

The protocol was immunoSEQ multiplex PCR, while the TCRdb copy is restricted to in-frame clones and leaves out a portion. The sample carries under 25,000 clones, approximately 80% recorded once. Germline CDR1 is LGHDT and CDR2 is YNNKEL (reference sequence). J was trimmed by 0 bases and V by 4 bases; bases with no gene match: 5. This CDR3 is built from 15 residues. Sample: CD4+ T cells from PBMCs, cultured in vitro. The TCR sequence derives from a human donor in good health. The gene calls are TRBV3-1 (or the pseudogene TRBV3-2) and TRBJ1-1; 7 bases match TRBD1. CDR3 residues: CASSLKGGMNTEAFF. In DNA form, the CDR3 reads TGTGCCAGCAGCCTCAAAGGGGGCATGAACACTGAAGCTTTCTTT.